One and the same sample provided the 10 T cell receptor beta chains below, sequenced in a study of neurological immune-mediated disorders. TCRdb reanalysed the 5' RACE reads using MiXCR and keeps one entry per CDR3 protein. The sample yields more than 70,000 distinct CDR3 sequences, about a sixth seen once. Sequenced sample: PBMCs. The receptors derive from a woman in her thirties or forties in good health.

This clonotype was counted only a few times. V usage is TRBV20-1 and J usage is TRBJ2-7; unclear D gene. CDR3 size: 14 residues. Germline V gene lookup returns CDR1 DFQATT and CDR2 SNEGSKA (reference sequence). The V end was cut by 2 bases, the J end by 3 bases, with 14 bases between. The CDR3 sequence is CSARISPRHYEQYF. In DNA, the CDR3 is TGCAGTGCTAGAATATCCCCCCGGCACTACGAGCAGTACTTC.

This clonotype was counted ten times or more. The chain employs TRBV5-1 and TRBJ2-1; D is unclear. Germline V gene lookup returns CDR1 SGHRS and CDR2 YFSETQ. Trimming removed 1 base at V and 10 bases at J, with 6 bases between. The CDR3 has 11 residues. The CDR3, as DNA: TGCGCCAGCAGCTTGCTAGACGAGCAGTTCTTC. Translated: CASSLLDEQFF.

This clonotype was observed at least ten times. The V call is TRBV5-1, the J call TRBJ2-3; D gene unclear. Germline V CDR1 and CDR2: SGHRS, YFSETQ. V was shortened by 0 bases and J by 6 bases, with 14 bases between the two germline ends. There are 15 residues in the CDR3. CDR3 nucleotides: TGCGCCAGCAGCTTGGTGGCTGGAGAGTCGGATACGCAGTATTTT. Its translation is CASSLVAGESDTQYF.

This clonotype was counted between two and nine times. The V call is TRBV12-3 or TRBV12-4, the J call TRBJ2-3; unclear D gene. This CDR3 is 13 amino acids long. The V gene lost 3 bases and the J gene lost 6 bases, with 10 bases spanning the gap. CDR3 sequence: CASSLGPRDTQYF. CDR3 DNA: TGTGCCAGCAGTTTGGGCCCTCGGGATACGCAGTATTTT.

This sequence joins TRBV10-3 and TRBJ2-7, with 9 nucleotides matching TRBD1. CDR1 ENHRY and CDR2 SYGVKD come from the germline V gene. The CDR3 consists of 12 residues. The trim removed 10 bases at V and 6 bases at J, leaving 7 bases unmatched. The CDR3 region has the DNA TGTGCCAGCTCCGGGACAGGGTCCGAGCAGTACTTC. Its translation: CASSGTGSEQYF.

This clonotype showed up many times. This chain joins TRBV28 and TRBJ1-2; maybe TRBD1 (6 bases). Between the trimmed V and J ends, which lost 5 bases and 4 bases, there was a span of 11 bases. The CDR3 has 13 amino acids. Germline loops: CDR1 MDHEN, CDR2 SYDVKM. This CDR3 reads CASSRGRSYGYTF. CDR3 nucleotide sequence: TGTGCCAGCAGTCGGGGGCGAAGCTATGGCTACACCTTC.

As for this clonotype: Sequence at one end of the junction differs from germline and may be a read error. This chain links TRBV7-8 with TRBJ2-2; possible D gene TRBD1, 6 bases. The germline V gene encodes CDR1 SGHVS and CDR2 FQNEAQ. The CDR3 is 14 amino acids. CDR3 sequence (DNA): TGTGTCAGCAGCTGCCAGGACAGTAGCGGGGAGCTGTTTTTT. It yields the protein CVSSCQDSSGELFF.

Sample share makes this clonotype medium-sized. The V call is TRBV7-8, the J call TRBJ1-2; 9 bases match TRBD1. This CDR3 region has 14 residues. Germline V gene sequence: CDR1 SGHVS, CDR2 FQNEAQ. Trimming removed 2 bases from V and 8 bases from J; junction bases left unmatched: 6. CDR3 nucleotide sequence: TGTGCCAGCAGCTTAAGGGGGACAGGGAACGGCTACACCTTC. The encoded protein is CASSLRGTGNGYTF.

Comment on this clonotype: Just one base apart from a much larger clone, this may be a read error. The chain combines TRBV4-3 with TRBJ2-7; 8 bases map to TRBD2. CDR3 length: 15 amino acids. Germline CDR1 is LGHNA and CDR2 is YSLEER. The CDR3 coding sequence is TGCGCCAACAGCCAAGAACTAGTAGCGGGGTCCGAGCAGTACTTC. This gives the protein CANSQELVAGSEQYF.

This clonotype was counted ten times or more. The chain carries TRBV7-9 and TRBJ2-5; no definite D call. CDR3 length equals 14 residues. From germline, CDR1 is SEHNR and CDR2 FQNEAQ (reference sequence). V lost 6 bases to trimming and J lost 4 bases, with 15 bases between them. The CDR3 region is CASSGTHWGETQYF. DNA of the CDR3: TGTGCCAGCAGTGGAACACACTGGGGAGAGACCCAGTACTTC.